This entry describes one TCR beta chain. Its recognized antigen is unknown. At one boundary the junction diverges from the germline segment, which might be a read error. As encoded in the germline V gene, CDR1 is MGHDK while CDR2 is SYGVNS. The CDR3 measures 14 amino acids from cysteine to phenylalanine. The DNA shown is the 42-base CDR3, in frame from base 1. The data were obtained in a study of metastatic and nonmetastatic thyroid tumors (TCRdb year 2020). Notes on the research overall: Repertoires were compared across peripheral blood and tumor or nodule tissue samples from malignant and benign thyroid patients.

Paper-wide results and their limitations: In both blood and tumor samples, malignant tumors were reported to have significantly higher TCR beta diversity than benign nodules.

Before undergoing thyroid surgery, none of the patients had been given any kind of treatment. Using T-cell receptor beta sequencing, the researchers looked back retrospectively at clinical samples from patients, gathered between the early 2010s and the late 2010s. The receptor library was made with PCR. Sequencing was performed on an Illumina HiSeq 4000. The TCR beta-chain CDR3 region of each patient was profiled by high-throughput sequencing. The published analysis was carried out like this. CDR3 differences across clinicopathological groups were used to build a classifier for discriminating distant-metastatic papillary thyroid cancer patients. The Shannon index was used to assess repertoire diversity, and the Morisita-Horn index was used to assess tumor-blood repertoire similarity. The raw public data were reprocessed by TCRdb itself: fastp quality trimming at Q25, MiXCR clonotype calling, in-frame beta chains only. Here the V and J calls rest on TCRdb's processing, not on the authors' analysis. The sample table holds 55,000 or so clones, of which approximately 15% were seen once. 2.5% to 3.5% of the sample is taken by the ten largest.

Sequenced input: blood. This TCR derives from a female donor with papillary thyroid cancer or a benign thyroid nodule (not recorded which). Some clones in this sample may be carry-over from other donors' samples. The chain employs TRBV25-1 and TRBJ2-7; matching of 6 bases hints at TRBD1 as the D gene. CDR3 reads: CARSGRDNDYEQYF. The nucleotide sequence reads TGTGCCAGAAGTGGAAGGGACAATGACTACGAGCAGTACTTC.